The present T cell receptor (beta chain) was sequenced within a study of immune evolution from preneoplasia to lung adenocarcinoma. By proportion, this clone is medium-sized (0.01 to 0.1%). Germline CDR1 is MNHEY and CDR2 is SMNVEV (reference sequence). There are 14 residues in the CDR3. The V end lost 6 bases, the J end lost 2 bases, and 10 bases lay between the germline ends. TCRdb's table, derived via immunoSEQ multiplex PCR, lists solely in-frame clones and lacks some. The sample records 9,000 to 10,000 clones, 75% to 85% being singletons. This clonotype was obtained from a person between 65 and 79 years old with lung adenocarcinoma. Input material: FFPE lung adenocarcinoma in situ tissue. The chain couples TRBV27 to TRBJ2-2; D remains ambiguous. The CDR3 spells CASSPLTNTGELFF. The DNA of the CDR3 is TGTGCCAGCAGCCCTCTAACCAACACCGGGGAGCTGTTTTTT.